This TCR beta chain came from a study of cytomegalovirus exposure and HLA in healthy donors (dated by TCRdb to 2016 to 2017). Context from the whole study: An earlier analysis of some 600 of the donors reported around 280 Gb of sequence data and some 110 million unique TCR beta sequences obtained from about 179 million T cells. Every discovery cohort repertoire had been produced on one sequencing platform. A later genetic analysis took genome-wide SNP genotypes for about three fifths of the 666 donors and used that subset as a discovery cohort. To predict cytomegalovirus infection status, the study brought together high-throughput TCR immunosequencing, statistical association of individual TCRs with disease status, and machine learning. Class I and class II HLA loci were covered by the typing at four-digit resolution. A later analysis re-analyzed previously published TCR beta repertoires from approximately 700 donors and added high-resolution HLA genotyping to study TCR occurrence patterns. In the later analysis, no new phenotypic data were used to find candidate immune exposures; instead, reliance was placed on TCR beta sequences and their occurrence across donors. Using immunosequencing, the study profiled T cell repertoires from about 610 subjects and related those repertoires to cytomegalovirus serostatus. Across around 400 genotyped donors of the cohort, an average of approximately 200,000 unique TCR beta nucleotide sequences per donor were sequenced, and approximately 17% of those sequences were non-productive. The study aimed to test whether signatures of past pathogen exposure could be identified by cataloging public T cell receptors. Roughly 310 gigabases of sequencing data and roughly 90 million unique TCR sequences were included in an early release covering around 600 HLA-typed donors. Besides the first cohort of hundreds of subjects, a separate validation cohort made up of 120 or so different subjects was used. The number of typed donors differed by locus: roughly 629-640 for A, B, C, DRB1 and DQB1; 500 to 550 for DQA1; over 600 for DPA1; and roughly 470 for DPB1. Of the roughly 400 genotyped donors, over 80% were placed in the genetic ancestry cluster associated with self-reported Caucasian donors. Donor age, sex, ethnicity and CMV serostatus were collected together with the repertoire data. Four to six DR-DQ haplotypes were handled as single units for association and clustering, since linkage in the cohort was strong. To decide whether each TCR beta V gene segment behaved as functional or pseudogenic, an earlier analysis of over 500 of the donors relied on high-throughput TCR beta sequencing.

With respect to this clone: Which antigen it targets is not known. No much larger clone is present one base from it, and per-base qualities are unavailable.

The cohort was made up of under 800 healthy bone marrow donors. At the time of sampling, every cohort member was nominally healthy, though immune exposures that went unrecorded were likely present. The donor was CMV seronegative and belonged to the group of 352 seronegative cohort members. Each donor provided a peripheral blood sample, and peripheral blood mononuclear cells were used for TCR beta sequencing. The Qiagen DNeasy Blood Extraction Kit was used to extract genomic DNA from the blood cell samples. The CDR3 contains 14 residues, cysteine and phenylalanine counted. Only the CDR3 part of the read is kept: 42 bases, read in frame from the first base. Via the germline V gene, CDR1 is SGHVS and CDR2 FQNEAQ. V and J are truncated by 4 bases and 4 bases respectively, leaving an intervening sequence of 13 bases. The research as a whole found: At a false discovery rate of 0.05, a later analysis linked 15,000 to 20,000 TCR beta sequences to specific HLA alleles. In a later analysis, several top co-occurrence clusters were reported to appear linked to parvovirus B19, influenza, CMV and Epstein-Barr virus. The classifier was reported to diagnose cytomegalovirus status with high specificity and sensitivity in both the original cohort and the validation cohort. In a later analysis, HLA-associated TCR beta chains showed more clonal expansion and lower generation probabilities than non-associated chains that were equally common. Across donors, most TCR sequences were observed very rarely, whereas some public TCRs were present in many individuals. The sequencing pipeline was judged likely to have produced a cluster of highly shared sequence variants as a technical artifact. Linkage disequilibrium might explain the correlated functional status among segregating V segments, but an unknown experimental factor could not be excluded. The earlier analysis of fewer than 750 of the donors excluded 15 to 20 rarely observed V segments, including chromosome 9 orphons, because counts were too low. Some IMGT-functional V segments, including TRBV6-2 and TRBV6-3, could not be told apart with the 87-base-pair reads, so those segments were excluded. A later analysis found that most CMV-associated TCR beta chains appeared HLA-restricted, with HLA associations seemingly driven largely by CMV exposure. V-gene and J-gene trimming of TCR beta chains was associated with a missense DCLRE1C variant in a later genetic analysis, and the association was replicated in an independent cohort. For the cohort, immune exposure information was limited to CMV serostatus. Presence/absence analyses assumed roughly uniform sequencing depth across donors, an assumption that may not hold. In this cohort, only TCR beta chains were sequenced, and detectable features were limited by the absence of alpha or paired-chain data. In vitro tests confirmed that a few of the cytomegalovirus-associated TCR beta chains recognize cytomegalovirus antigens. The study gave a list of 150 to 200 TCR beta chains associated with cytomegalovirus. When HLA alleles, especially DR and DQ, strongly co-occurred, TCR associations were difficult to assign to individual alleles. Because HLA typing was missing for some donors at each locus, association tests included only the typed subset. According to a later genetic analysis, donors in an Asian-associated ancestry cluster had fewer N-insertions in productive TCRs than the roughly 700-donor mean. A further reported finding was that TCR beta sequences accurately predicted the HLA-A and HLA-B alleles for most subjects in the first cohort. According to a later analysis, TCR association rates differed among HLA loci, with DRB1 alleles showing the most associated TCRs and HLA-C alleles showing the fewest. In an earlier analysis of 587 of the donors, most TCR beta V segments were observed in productive rearrangements about 87% or about 30% of the time, broadly matching IMGT annotations. According to the authors, the approach could potentially be generalized to other disease states and immunological phenotypes.

To prepare the library, the immunoSEQ multiplex PCR assay was applied. For the multiplex PCR, a mixture combining 60 forward primers for TCR Vbeta segments and 13 reverse primers for TCR Jbeta segments was used. The CDR3 region of rearranged TCR beta genes was amplified from genomic DNA by a multiplex PCR assay. Amplified TCR beta libraries were sequenced as 87-base-pair reads on the Illumina HiSeq System. The paper's processing steps were these. In a later analysis, roughly 80 million unique TCR beta chains were counted across the roughly 670 repertoires, and roughly 11 million of these chains were shared by at least two donors. To remove PCR and sequencing errors, raw reads were error-corrected and collapsed into unique sequences using a nearest-neighbor algorithm that merged closely related sequences. To assign V, D and J gene segments, CDR3 sequences were aligned to IMGT reference sequences. For a sequence to be retained, a match of at least six nucleotides to both a V gene segment and a J gene segment was required. A rearrangement counted as productive if the CDR3 had no stop codons and remained in frame with V and J, and every other rearrangement counted as non-productive. CDR3 was defined according to IMGT convention as the region running from the second conserved V-encoded cysteine to the conserved J-encoded phenylalanine. The earlier analysis of roughly 590 of the donors excluded sequences that lacked an unambiguous match to a single V gene segment. In an earlier analysis of several hundred of the donors, V segments were called functional above 56.7% productive rearrangements and were called segregating when the between-donor standard deviation exceeded 5%. A statistical classification framework was developed to diagnose cytomegalovirus status using the catalog of TCR beta chain sequences. V and J gene assignment, in a later analysis, came from comparing TCR nucleotide sequences with IMGT/GENE-DB human TR gene sequences. Using the TCRdist pipeline, a later analysis assigned CDR3 sequences along with most-parsimonious VDJ recombination scenarios. In a later analysis, each TCR beta chain was defined by its CDR3 amino acid sequence together with its V-gene family, and reads lacking a unique V-gene family were excluded. As a way to deal with suspected cross-contamination and a sequencing artifact, a later analysis dropped approximately 570 nucleotide sequences that were highly shared and had low generation probability. In a later analysis, a clonal expansion index was calculated for each public chain from normalized within-repertoire ranks of inferred template counts. In a later analysis, generation probabilities were computed with a VDJ recombination model fitted to out-of-frame rearrangements, and the resulting probabilities were checked against IGoR. A later analysis scored TCR-TCR, TCR-HLA and TCR-CMV co-occurrence with hypergeometric tests, applying a repertoire-size bias correction to TCR pairs. False discovery rates were estimated in a later analysis by permuting HLA or CMV assignments 20 times. In a later analysis, co-occurring TCRs were grouped using DBSCAN, and TCRdist sequence similarity was added for clustering within HLA-allele-positive subsets. Repertoires with fewer than 30,000 or more than 120,000 public chains were left out of co-occurrence clustering, as were about five repertoires with anomalous nucleotide sharing. TCRdb took this table from immuneACCESS and kept in-frame rearrangements with V and J called. Such tables lack part of the clones; where checked against another copy, unresolved V genes explain under half of the gap, and the rest is unexplained. That table furnishes V, J and clone size, whereas the DNA furnished D and trimming. This sample holds 100,000 to 150,000 clones; 70% to 85% were observed only once. Jointly, the top ten make up about 1% of the sample.

The TCR originated in a boy aged 5-17 years in good health and CMV-seronegative. The sequence links TRBV7-8 to TRBJ2-5; the D gene cannot be resolved reliably. Sequencing input: PBMCs. The nucleotide sequence reads as follows: TGTGCCAGCAGCTCCACTGGGCCTCTAGAGACCCAGTACTTC. Translated, it gives CASSSTGPLETQYF.